The sequence of this TCR beta chain was determined in a study of identical twins. Germline assignment: CDR1 DFQATT and CDR2 SNEGSKA (reference sequence). The germline V and J ends were trimmed by 0 bases and 4 bases, with 13 bases remaining between them. The CDR3 contains 14 residues. Each CDR3 protein is one row after TCRdb ran MiXCR on the 5' RACE reads. The sample yields around 650,000 distinct CDR3 sequences, about 7.6% seen once. The same sample was also used in a study of yellow fever vaccine responses in identical twins.

The V and J genes are TRBV20-1 and TRBJ2-7; D perhaps matches TRBD1 (7 bases). Sequencing was performed on PBMCs. The source is a young woman in good health. Here the CDR3 reads CSAREEGARYEQYV. For the CDR3, the DNA is TGCAGTGCTAGAGAGGAGGGGGCGAGGTACGAGCAGTACGTC.